The 32 T cell receptor beta chains reported below all come from one sample, sequenced in a study of T cell responses to AZD1222 COVID-19 vaccine (dated by TCRdb to 2020 to 2022). Reading the label with the study, this specimen's time point is: about 28 days (+/-7) after the second vaccine dose. Explained via the paper, the treatment or condition label denotes: meningococcal conjugate vaccine given as trial control. Library construction relied on the immunoSEQ multiplex PCR assay. In its TCRdb copy, this immuneACCESS table keeps in-frame sequences only and misses some clones. Where compared with another copy, unresolved V genes explain less than half of these, and the others have no known cause. The sample has roughly 190,000 clones on record, roughly nine tenths of them singletons. The top ten hold approximately 4% of the sample. The sample in question was peripheral blood, obtained 28 days after the second dose of the MenACWY control vaccine. The receptors stem from an adult who received the MenACWY meningococcal vaccine as a control.

This chain connects TRBV27 to TRBJ2-7; 7 bases are shared with TRBD2. The V and J ends lost 5 bases and 2 bases, in that order; junction bases with no gene match: 3. Germline assignment: CDR1 MNHEY and CDR2 SMNVEV (reference sequence). This CDR3 is 13 amino acids long. For the CDR3, the DNA is TGTGCCAGCAGTCCGGGAGGCCCCTACGAGCAGTACTTC. Translation gives CASSPGGPYEQYF.

V is TRBV7-2 and J is TRBJ2-5; either TRBD1 or TRBD2 may fit D (5 bases each). V lost 5 bases to trimming and J lost 3 bases, with 13 bases between them. This CDR3 comprises 14 residues. Germline V CDR1 and CDR2: SGHTA, FQGNSA. CDR3 in DNA: TGTGCCAGCAGCGGGGGACGGAAAGAAGAGACCCAGTACTTC. The encoded protein is CASSGGRKEETQYF.

The CDR3 DNA reads as TGTGCCAGCAGTTTTGGCCTAAATTACGAGCAGTACTTC. This gives the protein CASSFGLNYEQYF. The rearrangement uses TRBV27 and TRBJ2-7; no firm D call. This CDR3 spans 13 amino acids. V lost 3 bases and J lost 4, with 10 bases in between. The germline gives CDR1 MNHEY, CDR2 SMNVEV (reference sequence).

The rearrangement uses TRBV15 and TRBJ2-5, with unresolved D. Trimming took off 0 bases at V and 5 bases at J, with 4 bases between the two ends. Germline loops: CDR1 LNHNV, CDR2 YYDKDF (reference sequence). The CDR3 consists of 12 residues. CDR3 DNA: TGTGCCACCAGCAGAGATTGGGAGACCCAGTACTTC. It codes for CATSRDWETQYF.

The chain carries TRBV5-6 and TRBJ2-7; weak D call: TRBD1 (6 bases). The CDR3 runs 14 residues. Germline loops: CDR1 SGHDT, CDR2 YYEEEE. V shed 7 bases and J shed 4 bases, with 18 bases lying between them. The CDR3 loop is CASRPPGQHYEQYF. The CDR3 DNA sequence: TGTGCCAGCCGGCCCCCCGGACAGCATTACGAGCAGTACTTC.

The rearrangement joins TRBV12-3 or TRBV12-4 to TRBJ1-6; D uncertain. The germline V and J ends were trimmed by 3 bases and 5 bases, with 2 bases remaining between them. The CDR3 has 12 residues. CDR3 residues: CASSFDNSPLHF. CDR3 DNA sequence: TGTGCCAGCAGTTTCGATAATTCACCCCTCCACTTT.

This rearrangement joins TRBV5-1 to TRBJ2-1, with 8 bases lining up with TRBD2. The CDR3 totals 17 residues. J was trimmed by 3 bases and V by 4 bases; bases with no gene match: 12. CDR1 is SGHRS and CDR2 is YFSETQ in the germline V gene. Here the CDR3 reads CASSTGRRGEDYNEQFF. CDR3 DNA: TGCGCCAGCAGCACTGGGAGGCGGGGGGAGGACTACAATGAGCAGTTCTTC.

This chain uses TRBV6-2 or TRBV6-3 with TRBJ2-5; 7 nucleotides match TRBD2. The J segment lost 2 bases and the V segment lost 0 bases, leaving 12 bases of the junction unmatched. The germline gives CDR1 MNHEY, CDR2 SVGEGT. The CDR3 has 18 residues. The CDR3 loop is CASSYSSGAQTLQETQYF. DNA of the CDR3: TGTGCCAGCAGTTACTCGAGCGGGGCCCAAACACTACAAGAGACCCAGTACTTC.

This chain joins TRBV5-1 and TRBJ1-2, with no clear D. The germline V and J ends were trimmed by 2 bases and 8 bases, with 16 bases remaining between them. The CDR3 is 14 amino acids. The germline V gene has CDR1 SGHRS and CDR2 YFSETQ. CDR3 bases: TGCGCCAGCAGCTTCCCGGGCATCGGAGGGGGCTACACCTTC. This sequence encodes CASSFPGIGGGYTF.

The chain employs TRBV7-2 and TRBJ2-3; D is possibly TRBD1 (6 bases). V lost 1 base, J lost 6 bases, and 14 bases lay in between. This CDR3 spans 15 amino acids. Germline CDR1 is SGHTA and CDR2 is FQGNSA. CDR3 coding DNA: TGTGCCAGCAGCTTAGGTGGGCACAGGGCGGATACGCAGTATTTT. It yields the protein CASSLGGHRADTQYF.

In DNA form, the CDR3 reads TGTGCCACCAGTGACTCCCGGCCTTCACTAAATTCACCCCTCCACTTT. It yields the protein CATSDSRPSLNSPLHF. The V and J genes are TRBV24-1 and TRBJ1-6; D unresolved. Looked up from germline, CDR1 is KGHDR and CDR2 is SFDVKD. The length of the CDR3 is 16 residues. V dropped 4 bases and J dropped 7 bases, with 16 bases sitting between them.

V usage is TRBV19 and J usage is TRBJ2-2; a weak D match, TRBD1 (6 bases). Germline V gene sequence: CDR1 LNHDA, CDR2 SQIVND (reference sequence). With 2 bases removed from V and 4 bases from J, the gap between germline ends came to 11 bases. The CDR3 loop spans 15 amino acids. The CDR3 is CASSITGTSTGELFF. CDR3 nucleotide sequence: TGTGCCAGTAGTATAACCGGGACATCCACCGGGGAGCTGTTTTTT.

The chain combines TRBV19 with TRBJ1-4, with a weak D call TRBD1 (6 bases). The germline gives CDR1 LNHDA, CDR2 SQIVND (reference sequence). CDR3 length: 18 amino acids. The V end lost 3 bases, the J end lost 6 bases, and 23 bases lay between the germline ends. Written as DNA, the CDR3 is TGTGCCAGTAGTATTTACGATATGACAGGAGGTTTGGATGAAAAACTGTTTTTT. Translating gives CASSIYDMTGGLDEKLFF.

This chain uses TRBV27 with TRBJ2-1; tentatively, D is TRBD1 or TRBD2 (8 bases each). V was cut by 3 bases and J by 6 bases, with 18 bases left in between. Germline values: CDR1 MNHEY, CDR2 SMNVEV (reference sequence). The CDR3 covers 16 residues. CDR3 DNA sequence: TGTGCCAGCAGTTTCGCGGGGGGCACAGGGGGCAATGAGCAGTTCTTC. Amino acid sequence: CASSFAGGTGGNEQFF.

The V and J genes are TRBV15 and TRBJ1-3; D remains unclear. The germline V and J ends were trimmed by 0 bases and 3 bases, with 0 bases remaining between them. The length of the CDR3 is 12 residues. Germline V gene lookup returns CDR1 LNHNV and CDR2 YYDKDF (reference sequence). The chain's CDR3 is CATSRDGNTIYF. The CDR3 region has the DNA TGTGCCACCAGCAGAGATGGAAACACCATATATTTT.

In its sample, this clone was seen once. The rearrangement joins TRBV6-4 to TRBJ1-4, with a possible D match to TRBD1 (5 bases). The CDR3 runs 14 residues. V lost 4 bases to trimming and J lost 6 bases, with 12 bases between them. The germline CDR1 and CDR2 sequences are MRHNA and SNTAGT. CDR3 sequence: CASSVHRNYEKLFF. The CDR3 DNA reads as TGTGCCAGCAGTGTGCACAGGAACTATGAAAAACTGTTTTTT.

The chain couples TRBV5-1 to TRBJ1-1; D unclear. Germline V gene data show CDR1 as SGHRS and CDR2 as YFSETQ. The CDR3 is made up of 13 amino acids. V dropped 4 bases and J dropped 6 bases, with 13 bases sitting between them. The CDR3 protein is CASSPQIGPEAFF. The CDR3 DNA sequence: TGCGCCAGCAGCCCCCAGATCGGCCCTGAAGCTTTCTTT.

J is TRBJ2-7 and V is TRBV3-1 (or the pseudogene TRBV3-2); D unresolved. Trimming removed 3 bases from V and 3 bases from J, with 6 bases in between. There are 12 residues in the CDR3. Germline-derived CDR1 and CDR2 are LGHDT and YNNKEL (reference sequence). This chain's CDR3 is CASSHDLYEQYF. For the CDR3, the DNA is TGTGCCAGCAGCCATGATCTCTACGAGCAGTACTTC.

This chain connects TRBV5-1 to TRBJ2-1, with 9 bases aligning to TRBD1. CDR3 length: 15 amino acids. Germline V gene sequence: CDR1 SGHRS, CDR2 YFSETQ. The junction had 2 bases not matched to a gene; V was cut back by 4 bases and J by 0 bases. CDR3 bases: TGCGCCAGCAGCGGGACAGGGAGCTCCTACAATGAGCAGTTCTTC. It yields the protein CASSGTGSSYNEQFF.

The genes are TRBV7-9 and TRBJ2-2, with D tentatively TRBD2 (6 bases). There are 17 residues in the CDR3. The ends were cut back, 0 bases at V and 4 bases at J, with 15 bases in the middle. CDR1 and CDR2 from the germline V gene are SEHNR and FQNEAQ (reference sequence). CDR3 DNA sequence: TGTGCCAGCAGCTTAGCGCAAGGAGGGATTGGCACCGGGGAGCTGTTTTTT. This encodes CASSLAQGGIGTGELFF.

The V gene is TRBV23-1, the J gene TRBJ1-5, with a tentative D call TRBD1 (5 bases). TRBV23-1 is noted as an ORF with a role that remains uncertain. With 2 bases removed from V and 4 bases from J, the gap between germline ends came to 18 bases. The CDR3 runs 17 residues. The CDR3 nucleotides read TGCGCCAGCAGTCAAACCGGGACCGAGAAATTTAATCAGCCCCAGCATTTT. This translates into CASSQTGTEKFNQPQHF.

The chain is built from TRBV19 and TRBJ1-4; D remains ambiguous. This CDR3 has 16 amino acids. The germline V and J ends were trimmed by 0 bases and 0 bases, with 8 bases remaining between them. Germline V gene sequence: CDR1 LNHDA, CDR2 SQIVND (reference sequence). This chain's CDR3 is CASSIDKVATNEKLFF. CDR3 in DNA: TGTGCCAGTAGTATAGACAAAGTTGCAACTAATGAAAAACTGTTTTTT.

This clone was counted once. The chain uses TRBV27 and TRBJ1-5; 7 bases are shared with TRBD1. The V gene's germline CDR1 is MNHEY and CDR2 SMNVEV (reference sequence). The trim removed 6 bases at V and 4 bases at J, leaving 6 bases unmatched. The CDR3 extends over 14 amino acids. DNA for the CDR3: TGTGCCAGCAGGGTCAGGGGGGGTAATCAGCCCCAGCATTTT. This codes for CASRVRGGNQPQHF.

CDR3 amino acids: CASSLLVGGSGSVNEQFF. CDR3 nucleotide sequence: TGTGCCAGCAGCTTATTAGTCGGGGGTAGCGGGAGCGTCAATGAGCAGTTCTTC. The chain combines TRBV9 with TRBJ2-1; TRBD2 matches 9 bases. Germline lookup yields CDR1 SGDLS and CDR2 YYNGEE. Trimming removed 4 bases from V and 6 bases from J; junction bases left unmatched: 17. The CDR3 spans 18 residues.

This clone was detected once. V and J are TRBV19 and TRBJ1-1; D may be TRBD1 (5 bases). Deletions cut 4 bases from V and 4 bases from J, with 16 bases between. The CDR3 is 15 amino acids. The germline CDR1 and CDR2 sequences are LNHDA and SQIVND (reference sequence). The CDR3 sequence: CASSSEVGRITEAFF. The CDR3 bases are TGTGCCAGTAGTAGTGAGGTGGGGCGGATCACTGAAGCTTTCTTT.

The V and J genes are TRBV4-3 and TRBJ2-6; D ambiguous. This CDR3 spans 15 amino acids. Trimming removed 1 base at V and 0 bases at J, with 4 bases between. Germline-derived CDR1 and CDR2 are LGHNA and YSLEER. CDR3 residues: CASSQGGSGANVLTF. In DNA, the CDR3 is TGCGCCAGCAGCCAAGGGGGCTCTGGGGCCAACGTCCTGACTTTC.

For this clone: The junction shows a germline mismatch at one end, possibly a read error. The chain links TRBV6-5 to TRBJ1-2; a possible D gene is TRBD1 (6 bases). Germline V gene sequence: CDR1 MNHEY, CDR2 SVGAGI. CDR3 length: 13 amino acids. The DNA for the CDR3 is TGTGCTAGCATCCCGACAGGCACCTATGGCTACACCTTC. Residues: CASIPTGTYGYTF.

The V and J genes are TRBV2 and TRBJ1-5; 7 bases are shared with TRBD1. The V gene's germline CDR1 is SNHLY and CDR2 FYNNEI. The CDR3 covers 15 residues. Trimming took 6 bases from V and 6 from J; bases not matched to a gene: 11. This chain's CDR3 is CASSIDRVRGQPQHF. CDR3 nucleotide sequence: TGTGCCAGCAGCATAGACAGGGTTCGTGGTCAGCCCCAGCATTTT.

The rearrangement joins TRBV9 to TRBJ1-5, with 12 bases that match TRBD1. J lost 5 bases, V lost 3 bases, and 6 bases had no gene match. Germline values: CDR1 SGDLS, CDR2 YYNGEE. The CDR3 spans 16 residues. The chain's CDR3 is CASSGGQGANDQPQHF. The CDR3 DNA sequence: TGTGCCAGCAGCGGGGGACAGGGGGCCAACGATCAGCCCCAGCATTTT.

The chain couples TRBV7-9 to TRBJ2-7; D is possibly TRBD2 (6 bases). There are 12 residues in the CDR3. Germline CDR1 SEHNR, CDR2 FQNEAQ (reference sequence). V lost 5 bases and J lost 6, with 11 bases in between. CDR3 sequence reads: CASSPGSSEQYF. The CDR3 bases are TGTGCCAGCAGCCCCGGGAGTTCCGAGCAGTACTTC. Supplemented by reference TRBV7-9 and TRBJ2-7, the full variable domain reads DTGVSQNPRHKITKRGQNVTFRCDPISEHNRLYWYRQTLGQGPEFLTYFQNEAQLEKSRLLSDRFSAERPKGSFSTLEIQRTEQGDSAMYLCASSPGSSEQYFGPGTRLTVT.

The rearrangement links TRBV9 to TRBJ2-6, with D hard to call. This CDR3 has 16 residues. Germline values: CDR1 SGDLS, CDR2 YYNGEE. The V end was cut by 0 bases, the J end by 0 bases, with 7 bases between. CDR3 region: CASSVDRVSGANVLTF. The CDR3 nucleotides read TGTGCCAGCAGCGTAGACCGGGTCTCTGGGGCCAACGTCCTGACTTTC.

This clone has a single count. V gene TRBV10-3 combines with J gene TRBJ2-2, with TRBD2 as a possible D gene (5 bases). Germline values: CDR1 ENHRY, CDR2 SYGVKD. The CDR3 spans 14 residues. With 7 bases removed from V and 7 bases from J, the gap between germline ends came to 16 bases. The CDR3 DNA follows: TGTGCCATCAACACAGAGAGGGCGGGCGGGGAGCTGTTTTTT. It specifies CAINTERAGGELFF.